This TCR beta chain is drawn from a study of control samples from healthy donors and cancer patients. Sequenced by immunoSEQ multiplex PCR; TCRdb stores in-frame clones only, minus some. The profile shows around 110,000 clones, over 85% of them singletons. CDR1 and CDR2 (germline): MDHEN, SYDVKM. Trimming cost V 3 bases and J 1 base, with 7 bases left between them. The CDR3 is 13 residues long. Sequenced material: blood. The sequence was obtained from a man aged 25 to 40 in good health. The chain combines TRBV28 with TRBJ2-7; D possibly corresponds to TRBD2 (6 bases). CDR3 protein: CASSFGGSYEQYF. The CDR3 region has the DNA TGTGCCAGCAGTTTTGGGGGGTCCTACGAGCAGTACTTC.